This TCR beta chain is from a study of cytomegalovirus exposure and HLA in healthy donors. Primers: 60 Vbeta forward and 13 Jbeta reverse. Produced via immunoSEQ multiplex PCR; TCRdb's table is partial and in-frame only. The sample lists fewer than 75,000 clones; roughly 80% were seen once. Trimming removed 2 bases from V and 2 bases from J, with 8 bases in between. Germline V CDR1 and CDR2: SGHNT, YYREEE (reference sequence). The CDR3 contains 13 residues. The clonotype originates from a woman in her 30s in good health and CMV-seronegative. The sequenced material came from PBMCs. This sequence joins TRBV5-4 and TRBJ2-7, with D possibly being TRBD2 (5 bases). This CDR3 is CASSLLGTYEQYF. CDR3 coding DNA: TGTGCCAGCAGCTTACTAGGGACCTACGAGCAGTACTTC. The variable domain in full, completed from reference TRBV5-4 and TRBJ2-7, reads ETGVTQSPTHLIKTRGQQVTLRCSSQSGHNTVSWYQQALGQGPQFIFQYYREEENGRGNFPPRFSGLQFPNYSSELNVNALELDDSALYLCASSLLGTYEQYFGPGTRLTVT.